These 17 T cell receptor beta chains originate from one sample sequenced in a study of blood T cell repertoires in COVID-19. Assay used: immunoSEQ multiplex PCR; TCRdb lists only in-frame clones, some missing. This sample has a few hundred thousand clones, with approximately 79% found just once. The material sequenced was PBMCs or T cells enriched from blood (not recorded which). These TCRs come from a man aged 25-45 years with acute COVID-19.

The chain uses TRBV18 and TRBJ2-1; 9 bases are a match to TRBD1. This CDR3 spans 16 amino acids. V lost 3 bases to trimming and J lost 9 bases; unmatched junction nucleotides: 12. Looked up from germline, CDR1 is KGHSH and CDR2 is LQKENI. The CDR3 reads CASSPRIQGAQVEQFF. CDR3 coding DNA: TGTGCCAGCTCACCTAGGATACAGGGGGCGCAGGTTGAGCAGTTCTTC. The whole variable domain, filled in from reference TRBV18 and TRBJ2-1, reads NAGVMQNPRHLVRRRGQEARLRCSPMKGHSHVYWYRQLPEEGLKFMVYLQKENIIDESGMPKERFSAEFPKEGPSILRIQQVVRGDSAAYFCASSPRIQGAQVEQFFGPGTRLTVL.

The CDR3 DNA is TGTGCCACCAGTGACAACGCCGCCGCAGGCCGACCTTACAATGAGCAGTTCTTC. Translated, it gives CATSDNAAAGRPYNEQFF. The V gene is TRBV24-1, the J gene TRBJ2-1; D is unclear. The germline V and J ends were trimmed by 4 bases and 4 bases, with 22 bases remaining between them. Germline V gene lookup returns CDR1 KGHDR and CDR2 SFDVKD. The CDR3 covers 18 residues.

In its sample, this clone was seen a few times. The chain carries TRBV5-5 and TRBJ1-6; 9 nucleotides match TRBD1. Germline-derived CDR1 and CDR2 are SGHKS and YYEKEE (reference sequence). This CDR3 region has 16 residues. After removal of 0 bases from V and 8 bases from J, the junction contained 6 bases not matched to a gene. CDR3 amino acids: CASSLGQGVSYSPLHF. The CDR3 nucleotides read TGTGCCAGCAGCTTGGGACAGGGGGTTTCTTATTCACCCCTCCACTTT. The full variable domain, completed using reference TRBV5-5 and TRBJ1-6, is DAGVTQSPTHLIKTRGQQVTLRCSPISGHKSVSWYQQVLGQGPQFIFQYYEKEERGRGNFPDRFSARQFPNYSSELNVNALLLGDSALYLCASSLGQGVSYSPLHFGNGTRLTVT.

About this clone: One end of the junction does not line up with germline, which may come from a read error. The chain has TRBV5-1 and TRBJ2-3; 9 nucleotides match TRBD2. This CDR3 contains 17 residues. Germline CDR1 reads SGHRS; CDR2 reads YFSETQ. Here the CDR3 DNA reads TGTGCCAGCAGCTTGGGGCTAGCGGGGTCTAGCACAGATACGCAGTATTTT. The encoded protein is CASSLGLAGSSTDTQYF.

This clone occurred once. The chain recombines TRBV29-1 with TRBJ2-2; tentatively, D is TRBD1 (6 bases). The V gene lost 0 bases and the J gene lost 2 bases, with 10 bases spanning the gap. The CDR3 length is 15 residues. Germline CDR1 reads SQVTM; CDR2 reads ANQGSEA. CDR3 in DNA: TGCAGCGTTGAAGACAGGGGAATAAACACCGGGGAGCTGTTTTTT. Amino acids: CSVEDRGINTGELFF.

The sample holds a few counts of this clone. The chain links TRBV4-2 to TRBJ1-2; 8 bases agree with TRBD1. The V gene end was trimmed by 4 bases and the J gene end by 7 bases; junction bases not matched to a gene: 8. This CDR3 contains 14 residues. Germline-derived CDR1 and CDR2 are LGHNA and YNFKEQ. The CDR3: CASSRGQEFLGYTF. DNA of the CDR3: TGTGCCAGCAGCCGGGGACAGGAGTTCCTTGGCTACACCTTC.

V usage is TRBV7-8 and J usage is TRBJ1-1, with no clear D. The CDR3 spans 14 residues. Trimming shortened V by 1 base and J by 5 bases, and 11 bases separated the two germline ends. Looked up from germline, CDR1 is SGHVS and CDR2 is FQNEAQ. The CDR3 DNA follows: TGTGCCAGCAGCTTAGGGACGGCGGGGACTGAAGCTTTCTTT. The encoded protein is CASSLGTAGTEAFF.

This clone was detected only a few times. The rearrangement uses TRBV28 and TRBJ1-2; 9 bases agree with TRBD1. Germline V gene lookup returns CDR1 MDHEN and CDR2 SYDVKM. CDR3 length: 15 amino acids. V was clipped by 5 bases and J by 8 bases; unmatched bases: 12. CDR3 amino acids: CASSPGGTGFQGYTF. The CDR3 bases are TGTGCCAGCAGTCCGGGGGGGACAGGGTTTCAGGGCTACACCTTC.

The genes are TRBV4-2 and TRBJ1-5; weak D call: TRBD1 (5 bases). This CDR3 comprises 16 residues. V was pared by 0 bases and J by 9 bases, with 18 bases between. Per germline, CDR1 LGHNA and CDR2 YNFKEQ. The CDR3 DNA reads TGTGCCAGCAGCCAAGATCTAAGAGACAGCCCGTTGCCCCAGCATTTT. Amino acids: CASSQDLRDSPLPQHF.

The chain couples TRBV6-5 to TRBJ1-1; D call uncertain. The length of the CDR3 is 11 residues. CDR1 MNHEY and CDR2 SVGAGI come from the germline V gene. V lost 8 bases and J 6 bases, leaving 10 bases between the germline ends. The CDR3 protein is CASDWLAEAFF. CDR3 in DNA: TGTGCCAGCGATTGGCTGGCTGAAGCTTTCTTT.

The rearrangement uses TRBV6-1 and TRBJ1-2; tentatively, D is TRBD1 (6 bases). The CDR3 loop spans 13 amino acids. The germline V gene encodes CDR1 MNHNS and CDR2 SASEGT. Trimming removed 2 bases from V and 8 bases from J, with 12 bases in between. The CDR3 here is CASSEQGLGGYTF. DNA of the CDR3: TGTGCCAGCAGTGAACAGGGGCTAGGGGGCTACACCTTC.

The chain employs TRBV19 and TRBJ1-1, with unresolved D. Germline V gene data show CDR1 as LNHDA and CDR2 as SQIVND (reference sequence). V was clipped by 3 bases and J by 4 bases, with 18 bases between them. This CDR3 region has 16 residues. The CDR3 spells CASSIQGLPGGTEAFF. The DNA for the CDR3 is TGTGCCAGTAGTATTCAAGGGCTTCCGGGAGGCACTGAAGCTTTCTTT.

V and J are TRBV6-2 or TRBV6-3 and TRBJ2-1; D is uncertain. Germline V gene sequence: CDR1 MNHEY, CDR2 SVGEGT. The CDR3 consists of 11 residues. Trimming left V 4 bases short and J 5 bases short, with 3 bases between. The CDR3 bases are TGTGCCAGCAGTTCTGACAATGAGCAGTTCTTC. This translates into CASSSDNEQFF.

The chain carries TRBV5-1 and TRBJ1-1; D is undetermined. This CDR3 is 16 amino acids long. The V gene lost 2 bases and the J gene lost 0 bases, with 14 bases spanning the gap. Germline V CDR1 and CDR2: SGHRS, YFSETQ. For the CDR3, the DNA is TGCGCCAGCAGCTTTCGTTTGTCGGTACTGAACACTGAAGCTTTCTTT. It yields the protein CASSFRLSVLNTEAFF. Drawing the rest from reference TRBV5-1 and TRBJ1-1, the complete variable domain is KAGVTQTPRYLIKTRGQQVTLSCSPISGHRSVSWYQQTPGQGLQFLFEYFSETQRNKGNFPGRFSGRQFSNSRSEMNVSTLELGDSALYLCASSFRLSVLNTEAFFGQGTRLTVV.

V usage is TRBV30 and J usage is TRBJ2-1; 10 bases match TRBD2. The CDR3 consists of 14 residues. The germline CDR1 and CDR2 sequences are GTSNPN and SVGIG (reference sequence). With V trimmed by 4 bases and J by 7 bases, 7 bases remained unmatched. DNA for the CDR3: TGTGCCTGGATGTCTAGCGGGAGTGTGAATGAGCAGTTCTTC. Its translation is CAWMSSGSVNEQFF.

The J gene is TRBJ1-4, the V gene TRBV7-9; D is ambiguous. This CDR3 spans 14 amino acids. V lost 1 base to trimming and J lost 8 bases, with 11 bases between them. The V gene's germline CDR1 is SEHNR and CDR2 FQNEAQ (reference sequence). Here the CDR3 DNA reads TGTGCCAGCAGCTTAGTAGGGAGTGGGGAAAAACTGTTTTTT. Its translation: CASSLVGSGEKLFF.

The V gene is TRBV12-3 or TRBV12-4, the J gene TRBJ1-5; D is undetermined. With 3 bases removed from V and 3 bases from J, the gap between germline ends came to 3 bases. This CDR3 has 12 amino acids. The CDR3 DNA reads TGTGCCAGCAGTTTGGCCAATCAGCCCCAGCATTTT. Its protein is CASSLANQPQHF.